The sequence of this T cell receptor beta chain was determined in a study of blood T cell repertoires in COVID-19. Generated by immunoSEQ multiplex PCR, the TCRdb table keeps only in-frame clones and is missing some. The sample records just under 350,000 clones, around 90% being singletons. The germline V and J ends were trimmed by 2 bases and 6 bases, with 11 bases remaining between them. Per germline, CDR1 GTSNPN and CDR2 SVGIG (reference sequence). The CDR3 spans 13 residues. The V and J genes are TRBV30 and TRBJ1-5; a weak D match, TRBD1 (5 bases). Material for sequencing was peripheral blood. This sequence originates from a woman younger than 35 who had recovered from COVID-19. CDR3 in DNA: TGTGCCTGGAGTCCTCACGGGGGTCAGCCCCAGCATTTT. Its translation: CAWSPHGGQPQHF.